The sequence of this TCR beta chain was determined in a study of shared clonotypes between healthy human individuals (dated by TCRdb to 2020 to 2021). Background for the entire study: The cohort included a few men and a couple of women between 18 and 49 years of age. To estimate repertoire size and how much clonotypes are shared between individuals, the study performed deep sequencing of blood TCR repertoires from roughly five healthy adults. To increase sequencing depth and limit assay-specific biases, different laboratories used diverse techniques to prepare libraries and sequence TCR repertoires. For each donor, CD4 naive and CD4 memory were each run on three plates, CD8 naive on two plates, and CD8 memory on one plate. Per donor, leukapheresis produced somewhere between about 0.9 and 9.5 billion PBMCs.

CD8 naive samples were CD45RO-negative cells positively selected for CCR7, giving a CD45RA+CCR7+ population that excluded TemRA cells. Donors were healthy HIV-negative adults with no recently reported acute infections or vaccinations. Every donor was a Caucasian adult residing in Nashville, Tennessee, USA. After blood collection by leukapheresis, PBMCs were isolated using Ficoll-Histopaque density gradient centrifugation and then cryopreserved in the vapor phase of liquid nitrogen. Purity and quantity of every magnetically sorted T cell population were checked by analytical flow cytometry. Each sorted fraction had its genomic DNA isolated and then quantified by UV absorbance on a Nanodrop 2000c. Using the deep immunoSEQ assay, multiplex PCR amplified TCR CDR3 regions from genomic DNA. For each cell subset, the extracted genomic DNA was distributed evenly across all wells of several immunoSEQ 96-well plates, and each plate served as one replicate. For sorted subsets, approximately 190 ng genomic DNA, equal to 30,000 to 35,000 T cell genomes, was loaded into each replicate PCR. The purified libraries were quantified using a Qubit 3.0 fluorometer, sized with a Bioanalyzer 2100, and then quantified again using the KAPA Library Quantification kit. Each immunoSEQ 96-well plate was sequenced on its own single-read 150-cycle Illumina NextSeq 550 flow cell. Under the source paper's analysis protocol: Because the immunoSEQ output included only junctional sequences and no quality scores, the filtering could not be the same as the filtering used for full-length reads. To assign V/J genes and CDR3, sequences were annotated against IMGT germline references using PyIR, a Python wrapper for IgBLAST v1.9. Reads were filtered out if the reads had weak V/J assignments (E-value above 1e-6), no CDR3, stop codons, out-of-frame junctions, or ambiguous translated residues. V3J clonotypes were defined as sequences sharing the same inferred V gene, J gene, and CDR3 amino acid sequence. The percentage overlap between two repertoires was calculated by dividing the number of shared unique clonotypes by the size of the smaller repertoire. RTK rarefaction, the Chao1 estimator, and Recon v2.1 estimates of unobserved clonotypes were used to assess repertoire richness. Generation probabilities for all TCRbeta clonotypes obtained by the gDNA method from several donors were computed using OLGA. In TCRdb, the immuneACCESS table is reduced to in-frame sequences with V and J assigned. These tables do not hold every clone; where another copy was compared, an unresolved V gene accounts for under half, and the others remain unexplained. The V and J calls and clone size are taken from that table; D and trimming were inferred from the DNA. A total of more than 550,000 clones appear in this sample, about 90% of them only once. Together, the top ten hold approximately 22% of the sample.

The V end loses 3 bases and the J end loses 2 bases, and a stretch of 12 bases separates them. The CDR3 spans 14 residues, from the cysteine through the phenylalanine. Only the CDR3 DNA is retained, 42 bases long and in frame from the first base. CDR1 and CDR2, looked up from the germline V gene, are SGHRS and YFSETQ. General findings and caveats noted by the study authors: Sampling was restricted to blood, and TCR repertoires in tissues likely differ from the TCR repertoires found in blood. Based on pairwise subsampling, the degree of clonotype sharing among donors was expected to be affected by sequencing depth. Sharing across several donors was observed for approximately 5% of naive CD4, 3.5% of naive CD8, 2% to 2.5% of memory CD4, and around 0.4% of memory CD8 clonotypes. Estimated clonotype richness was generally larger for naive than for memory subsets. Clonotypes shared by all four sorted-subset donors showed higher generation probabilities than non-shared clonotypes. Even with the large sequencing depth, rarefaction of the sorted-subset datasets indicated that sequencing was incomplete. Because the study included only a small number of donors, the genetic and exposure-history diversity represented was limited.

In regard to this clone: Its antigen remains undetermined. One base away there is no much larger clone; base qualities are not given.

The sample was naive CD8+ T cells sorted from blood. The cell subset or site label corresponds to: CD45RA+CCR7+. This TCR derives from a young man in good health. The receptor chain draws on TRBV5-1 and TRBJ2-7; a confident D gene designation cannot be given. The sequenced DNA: TGCGCCAGCAGCTCTCCATCCCCGACCTACGAGCAGTACTTC. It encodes CASSSPSPTYEQYF.